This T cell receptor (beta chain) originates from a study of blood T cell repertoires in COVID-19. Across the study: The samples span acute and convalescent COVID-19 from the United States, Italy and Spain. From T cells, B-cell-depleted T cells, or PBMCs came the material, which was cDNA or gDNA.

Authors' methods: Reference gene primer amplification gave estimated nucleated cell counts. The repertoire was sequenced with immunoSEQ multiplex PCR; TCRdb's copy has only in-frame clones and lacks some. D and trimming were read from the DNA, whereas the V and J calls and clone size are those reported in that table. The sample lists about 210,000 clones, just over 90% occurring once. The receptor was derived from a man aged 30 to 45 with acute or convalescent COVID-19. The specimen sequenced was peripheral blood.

CDR3 sequence reads: CATSREGRNSPLHF. In DNA form, the CDR3 reads TGTGCCACCAGCAGAGAGGGGCGAAATTCACCCCTCCACTTT. The chain has TRBV15 and TRBJ1-6; perhaps TRBD1 as D (5 bases). Germline loops: CDR1 LNHNV, CDR2 YYDKDF (reference sequence). The CDR3 sequence is 14 residues long. Deletions cut 0 bases from V and 7 bases from J, with 7 bases between.